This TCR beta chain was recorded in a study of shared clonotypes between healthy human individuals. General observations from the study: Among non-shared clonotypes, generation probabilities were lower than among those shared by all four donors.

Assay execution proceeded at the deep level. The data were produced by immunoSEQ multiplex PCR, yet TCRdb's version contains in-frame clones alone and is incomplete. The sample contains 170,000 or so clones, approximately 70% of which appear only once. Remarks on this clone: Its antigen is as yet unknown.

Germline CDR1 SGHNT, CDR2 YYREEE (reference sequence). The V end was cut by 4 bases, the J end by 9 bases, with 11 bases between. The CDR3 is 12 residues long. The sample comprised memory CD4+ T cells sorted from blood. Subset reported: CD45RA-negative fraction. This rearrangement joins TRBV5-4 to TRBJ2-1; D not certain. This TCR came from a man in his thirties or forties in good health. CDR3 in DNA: TGTGCCAGCAGCCGTATCGACGGTGAGCAGTTCTTC. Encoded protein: CASSRIDGEQFF. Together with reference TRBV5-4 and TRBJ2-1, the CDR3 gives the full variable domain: ETGVTQSPTHLIKTRGQQVTLRCSSQSGHNTVSWYQQALGQGPQFIFQYYREEENGRGNFPPRFSGLQFPNYSSELNVNALELDDSALYLCASSRIDGEQFFGPGTRLTVL.